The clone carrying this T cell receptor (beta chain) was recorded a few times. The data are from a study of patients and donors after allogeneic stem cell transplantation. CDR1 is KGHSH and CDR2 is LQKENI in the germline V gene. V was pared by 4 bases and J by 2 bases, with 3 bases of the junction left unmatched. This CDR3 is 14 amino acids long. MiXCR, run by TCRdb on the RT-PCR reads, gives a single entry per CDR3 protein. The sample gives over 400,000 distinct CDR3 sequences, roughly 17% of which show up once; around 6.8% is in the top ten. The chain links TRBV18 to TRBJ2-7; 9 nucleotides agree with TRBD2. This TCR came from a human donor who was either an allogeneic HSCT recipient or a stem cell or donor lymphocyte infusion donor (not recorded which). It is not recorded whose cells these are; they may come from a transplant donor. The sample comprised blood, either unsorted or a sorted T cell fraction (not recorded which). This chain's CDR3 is CASSQAGGTYEQYF. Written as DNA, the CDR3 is TGTGCCAGCTCACAAGCGGGAGGCACCTACGAGCAGTACTTC.